The 9 T cell receptor beta chains given below trace back to one sample, sequenced in a study of T cell responses to AZD1222 COVID-19 vaccine. Assay: immunoSEQ multiplex PCR; the TCRdb copy retains only in-frame clones and omits some. The data contain fewer than 120,000 clones, 87% of them singletons. The sequencing here drew on peripheral blood, taken on day 0 of AZD1222 vaccination. These receptors were taken from an adult in good health.

The chain uses TRBV4-1 and TRBJ1-1, with 11 nucleotides matching TRBD1. This CDR3 has 15 amino acids. The J segment lost 8 bases and the V segment lost 2 bases, leaving 7 bases of the junction unmatched. Per germline, CDR1 MGHRA and CDR2 YSYEKL. The CDR3 sequence: CASSQTGTGGLEAFF. The CDR3 DNA follows: TGCGCCAGCAGCCAAACCGGGACAGGGGGACTCGAAGCTTTCTTT.

The chain couples TRBV4-1 to TRBJ1-5; 8 bases align to TRBD1. V lost 1 base to trimming and J lost 7 bases; unmatched junction nucleotides: 6. The germline V gene has CDR1 MGHRA and CDR2 YSYEKL. The length of the CDR3 is 15 residues. CDR3 amino acids: CASSQARTGIQPQHF. The CDR3 coding sequence is TGCGCCAGCAGCCAAGCGAGGACAGGGATACAGCCCCAGCATTTT.

The chain links TRBV29-1 to TRBJ2-7; TRBD1 agrees at 8 bases. Germline V lookup: CDR1 SQVTM, CDR2 ANQGSEA. This CDR3 has 13 residues. Unmatched junction bases numbered 4, after V lost 3 bases and J lost 3 bases. CDR3 in amino acids: CSVEGGTGYEQYF. Written as DNA, the CDR3 is TGCAGCGTTGAGGGCGGGACAGGCTACGAGCAGTACTTC.

Many counts were recorded for this clone. V and J are TRBV24-1 and TRBJ1-5; D is perhaps TRBD1 (5 bases). Per germline, CDR1 KGHDR and CDR2 SFDVKD. V dropped 3 bases and J dropped 7 bases, with 12 bases sitting between them. This CDR3 region has 14 residues. The CDR3 loop reads CATSDHQGSQPQHF. The CDR3 DNA is TGTGCCACCAGTGATCATCAGGGCAGCCAGCCCCAGCATTTT.

The J gene is TRBJ1-2, the V gene TRBV2; weak D call: TRBD1 (5 bases). Germline V lookup: CDR1 SNHLY, CDR2 FYNNEI. V shed 6 bases and J shed 4 bases, with 18 bases lying between them. The CDR3 has 15 amino acids. CDR3 nucleotides: TGTGCCAGCAGCCTTGTCCTCACGGGGGTCTATGGCTACACCTTC. Protein: CASSLVLTGVYGYTF.

V and J are TRBV7-9 and TRBJ2-1; TRBD2 aligns across 12 bases. V lost 4 bases and J lost 7; bases outside the gene matches: 5. CDR3 size: 15 residues. Germline CDR1 is SEHNR and CDR2 is FQNEAQ (reference sequence). CDR3: CASSYRLAGVNEQFF. The CDR3 coding sequence is TGTGCCAGCAGCTACAGACTAGCGGGAGTAAATGAGCAGTTCTTC.

The chain couples TRBV25-1 to TRBJ1-5; no clear D. CDR3 size: 15 residues. Trimming left V 1 base short and J 4 bases short, with 11 bases between. Per germline, CDR1 MGHDK and CDR2 SYGVNS. This CDR3 is CASSEWCQPNQPQHF. Written as DNA, the CDR3 is TGTGCCAGCAGTGAATGGTGTCAACCTAATCAGCCCCAGCATTTT.

This clone was seen a handful of times. CDR3 residues: CASSQGASGGREKLFF. CDR3 DNA: TGTGCCAGCAGCCAAGGGGCCTCAGGGGGCCGGGAAAAACTGTTTTTT. V usage is TRBV5-5 and J usage is TRBJ1-4; 8 nucleotides match TRBD1. This CDR3 contains 16 residues. Germline assignment: CDR1 SGHKS and CDR2 YYEKEE (reference sequence). The ends lost 4 bases at V and 8 bases at J; junction bases unmatched: 13.

This clone has more than one count but fewer than ten. DNA for the CDR3: TGTGCCACCAGCGCCCTAGCGGGAGGAAATTACAATGAGCAGTTCTTC. Amino acids: CATSALAGGNYNEQFF. The chain joins TRBV15 to TRBJ2-1; 11 positions match TRBD2. CDR1 is LNHNV, CDR2 YYDKDF, per germline (reference sequence). The CDR3 has 16 residues. V was clipped by 5 bases and J by 4 bases; unmatched bases: 7.